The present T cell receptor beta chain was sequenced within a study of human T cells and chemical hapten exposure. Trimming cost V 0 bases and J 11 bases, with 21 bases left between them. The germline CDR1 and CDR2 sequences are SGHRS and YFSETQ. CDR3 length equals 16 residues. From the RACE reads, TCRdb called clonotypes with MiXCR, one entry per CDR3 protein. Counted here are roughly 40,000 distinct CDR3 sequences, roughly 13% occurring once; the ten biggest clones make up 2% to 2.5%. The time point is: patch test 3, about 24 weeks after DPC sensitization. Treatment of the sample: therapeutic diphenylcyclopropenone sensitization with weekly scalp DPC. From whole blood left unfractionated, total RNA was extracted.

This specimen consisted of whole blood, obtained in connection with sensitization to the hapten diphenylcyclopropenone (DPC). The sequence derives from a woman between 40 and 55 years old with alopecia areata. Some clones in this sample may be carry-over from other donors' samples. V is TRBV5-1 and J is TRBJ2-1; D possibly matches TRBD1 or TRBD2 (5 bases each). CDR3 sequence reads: CASSLESGTATSKQFF. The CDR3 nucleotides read TGCGCCAGCAGCTTGGAATCCGGGACCGCCACCTCGAAGCAGTTCTTC.